The 13 T cell receptor beta chains reported below all come from one sample, sequenced in a study of blood T cell repertoires in COVID-19. Using immunoSEQ multiplex PCR, the repertoire was profiled, and TCRdb retains in-frame clones only, with some absent. Found here are approximately 220,000 clones, 80% to 90% of them singletons; the top ten hold approximately 3.4%. Material for sequencing was PBMCs or T cells enriched from blood (not recorded which). Receptors were obtained from a woman under 30 in a cohort exposed to, infected with or recovered from COVID-19 (not recorded which).

The chain couples TRBV19 to TRBJ1-2; no clear D. Germline V gives CDR1 LNHDA, CDR2 SQIVND (reference sequence). The CDR3 contains 13 residues. Trimming cost V 5 bases and J 2 bases, with 9 bases left between them. Here the CDR3 reads CASSRGGNYGYTF. CDR3 in DNA: TGTGCCAGTAGTCGGGGAGGGAACTATGGCTACACCTTC.

This sequence joins TRBV5-1 and TRBJ2-6; the D gene is possibly TRBD1 (6 bases). Germline CDR1 SGHRS, CDR2 YFSETQ. Trimming took off 1 base at V and 0 bases at J, with 8 bases between the two ends. The CDR3 is 16 residues long. The CDR3 here is CASSLTGSSGANVLTF. In DNA form, the CDR3 reads TGCGCCAGCAGCTTGACAGGGAGCTCTGGGGCCAACGTCCTGACTTTC.

The CDR3 sequence: CASSTGQFDAEAFF. Here the CDR3 DNA reads TGTGCCAGCAGCACGGGACAGTTTGACGCTGAAGCTTTCTTT. This chain links TRBV9 with TRBJ1-1; 7 positions agree with TRBD1. Germline values: CDR1 SGDLS, CDR2 YYNGEE. This CDR3 comprises 14 residues. V gave up 4 bases and J gave up 6 bases; unmatched junction bases: 9.

This chain uses TRBV11-2 with TRBJ2-5; 7 bases map to TRBD2. V lost 7 bases to trimming and J lost 5 bases; unmatched junction nucleotides: 13. Germline loops: CDR1 SGHAT, CDR2 FQNNGV. There are 15 residues in the CDR3. The CDR3 region is CASKSSGGGPETQYF. The CDR3 DNA reads TGTGCCAGCAAATCGTCGGGGGGAGGCCCGGAGACCCAGTACTTC.

The chain is built from TRBV7-3 and TRBJ1-2; perhaps TRBD1 as D (6 bases). The CDR3 runs 15 residues. Germline CDR1 SGHTA, CDR2 FQGTGA. V was cut by 1 base and J by 4 bases, with 13 bases left in between. In nucleotides, the CDR3 is TGTGCCAGCAGCTTAAGGGGGGGCCAGAGCTATGGCTACACCTTC. It codes for CASSLRGGQSYGYTF.

The chain employs TRBV15 and TRBJ2-7; the match to TRBD2 covers 8 bases. The CDR3 length is 16 residues. V dropped 3 bases and J dropped 6; count of bases not matched to a gene: 13. The germline V gene encodes CDR1 LNHNV and CDR2 YYDKDF (reference sequence). CDR3 DNA: TGTGCCACCAGCAGTGATGGGCGGGGACTAGTTCCCGAGCAGTACTTC. It specifies CATSSDGRGLVPEQYF. The full variable domain, with the rest looked up from reference TRBV15 and TRBJ2-7, is DAMVIQNPRYQVTQFGKPVTLSCSQTLNHNVMYWYQQKSSQAPKLLFHYYDKDFNNEADTPDNFQSRRPNTSFCFLDIRSPGLGDTAMYLCATSSDGRGLVPEQYFGPGTRLTVT.

This clone was detected once. The V call is TRBV19, the J call TRBJ1-1; maybe TRBD1 (5 bases). CDR3 length equals 15 residues. V gave up 2 bases and J gave up 8 bases, with 18 bases separating them. CDR1 and CDR2 from the germline V gene are LNHDA and SQIVND (reference sequence). This chain's CDR3 is CASSINYGRQGEAFF. The CDR3 bases are TGTGCCAGTAGTATAAATTATGGGAGGCAGGGCGAAGCTTTCTTT.

The chain joins TRBV9 to TRBJ2-1, with D uncertain. Germline-derived CDR1 and CDR2 are SGDLS and YYNGEE. CDR3 length: 15 amino acids. V lost 0 bases and J 5 bases, leaving 12 bases between the germline ends. The DNA of the CDR3 is TGTGCCAGCAGCGTAGGGCCTCATGAGGACAATGAGCAGTTCTTC. This sequence encodes CASSVGPHEDNEQFF.

This rearrangement joins TRBV19 to TRBJ1-2; D possibly corresponds to TRBD1 (6 bases). This CDR3 has 14 residues. Germline V CDR1 and CDR2: LNHDA, SQIVND (reference sequence). V lost 3 bases, J lost 6 bases, and 14 bases lay in between. CDR3 loop: CASSIGRGFDGYTF. The CDR3 DNA is TGTGCCAGTAGTATTGGCAGGGGATTCGATGGCTACACCTTC.

This chain connects TRBV19 to TRBJ2-5, with D uncertain. CDR1 is LNHDA and CDR2 is SQIVND in the germline V gene (reference sequence). This CDR3 contains 12 residues. V gave up 4 bases and J gave up 4 bases, with 7 bases separating them. Here the CDR3 DNA reads TGTGCCAGTAGTAGTAACAGAGAGACCCAGTACTTC. It yields the protein CASSSNRETQYF.

The rearrangement uses TRBV7-3 and TRBJ1-1; D ambiguous. Trimming took 5 bases from V and 3 from J, leaving 10 bases between them. Germline lookup yields CDR1 SGHTA and CDR2 FQGTGA. This CDR3 spans 13 amino acids. The CDR3 region is CASSLERDTEAFF. The CDR3 DNA reads TGTGCCAGCAGCCTGGAGAGGGACACTGAAGCTTTCTTT.

This clone was seen a handful of times. The gene calls are TRBV5-5 and TRBJ1-2; 8 bases line up with TRBD1. CDR1 and CDR2 from the germline V gene are SGHKS and YYEKEE (reference sequence). V lost 1 base, J lost 4 bases, and 12 bases stayed unmatched. The CDR3 extends over 17 amino acids. This chain's CDR3 is CASSLSGAGQGPYGYTF. DNA for the CDR3: TGTGCCAGCAGCTTGTCAGGTGCTGGACAGGGCCCCTATGGCTACACCTTC.

This chain connects TRBV5-4 to TRBJ1-2, with D perhaps matching TRBD1 (6 bases). Germline V gives CDR1 SGHNT, CDR2 YYREEE (reference sequence). Between the trimmed V and J ends, which lost 0 bases and 7 bases, there was a span of 10 bases. CDR3 size: 13 residues. This CDR3 is CASSLEGRGGYTF. The CDR3 coding sequence is TGTGCCAGCAGCTTGGAAGGCAGGGGTGGCTACACCTTC.